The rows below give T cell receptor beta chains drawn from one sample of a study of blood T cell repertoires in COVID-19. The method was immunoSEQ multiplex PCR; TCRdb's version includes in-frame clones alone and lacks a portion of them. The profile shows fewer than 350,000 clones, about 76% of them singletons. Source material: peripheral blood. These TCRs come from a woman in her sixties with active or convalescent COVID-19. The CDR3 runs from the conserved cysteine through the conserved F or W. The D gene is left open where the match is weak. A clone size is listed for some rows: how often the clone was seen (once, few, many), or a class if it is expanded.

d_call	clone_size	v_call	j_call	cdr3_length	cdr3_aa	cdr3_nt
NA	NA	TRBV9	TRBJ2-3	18	CASSPQLPGGASTDTQYF	TGTGCCAGCAGCCCACAACTCCCGGGGGGCGCTAGCACAGATACGCAGTATTTT
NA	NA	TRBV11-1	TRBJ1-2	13	CASRSTGYYGYTF	TGTGCCAGCAGATCGACAGGCTACTATGGCTACACCTTC
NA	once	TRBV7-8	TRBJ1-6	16	CASSLVTSDIGSPLHF	TGTGCCAGCAGCTTAGTAACATCGGACATAGGCTCACCCCTCCACTTT
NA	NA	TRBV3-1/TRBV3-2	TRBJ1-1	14	CASSQAGFNTEAFF	TGTGCCAGCAGCCAAGCAGGGTTTAACACTGAAGCTTTCTTT
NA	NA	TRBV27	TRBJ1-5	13	CASSWERDQPQHF	TGTGCCAGCAGTTGGGAGAGGGATCAGCCCCAGCATTTT
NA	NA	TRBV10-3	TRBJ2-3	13	CAISAEPGVPQYF	TGTGCCATCAGTGCAGAGCCCGGGGTGCCGCAGTATTTT
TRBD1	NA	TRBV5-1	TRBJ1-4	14	CASSTGQINEKLFF	TGCGCCAGCAGCACGGGACAGATAAATGAAAAACTGTTTTTT
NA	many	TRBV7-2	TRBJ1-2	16	CASSLESGYRGYGYTF	TGTGCCAGCAGCTTAGAGTCCGGGTATCGGGGATATGGCTACACCTTC
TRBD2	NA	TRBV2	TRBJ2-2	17	CASSPSGTKQIKRGLFF	TGTGCCAGCAGCCCTTCCGGGACTAAGCAGATAAAAAGGGGGCTGTTTTTT
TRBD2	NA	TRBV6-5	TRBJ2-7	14	CASGPSGGTYEQYF	TGTGCCAGCGGGCCTAGCGGGGGGACCTACGAGCAGTACTTC
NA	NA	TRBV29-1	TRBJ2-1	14	CSVERGGTMYEQFF	TGCAGCGTTGAAAGGGGGGGCACAATGTATGAGCAGTTCTTC
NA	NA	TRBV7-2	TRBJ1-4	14	CASRLPATNEKLFF	TGTGCCAGCAGACTACCCGCAACTAATGAAAAACTGTTTTTT
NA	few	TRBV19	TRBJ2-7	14	CASSTTAGSDEQYF	TGTGCCAGTAGTACCACGGCCGGGTCCGACGAGCAGTACTTC
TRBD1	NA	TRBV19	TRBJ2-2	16	CASSDRQGRDTGELFF	TGTGCCAGTAGTGACCGACAGGGCCGAGACACCGGGGAGCTGTTTTTT
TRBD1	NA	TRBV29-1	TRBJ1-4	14	CSVSNTGVGEKLFF	TGCAGCGTCTCTAACACAGGGGTGGGAGAAAAACTGTTTTTT
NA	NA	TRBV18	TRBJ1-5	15	CASSLGQSSNQPQHF	TGTGCCAGCTCACTGGGACAATCTTCAAATCAGCCCCAGCATTTT
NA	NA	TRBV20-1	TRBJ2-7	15	CSASTGLQITYEQYF	TGCAGTGCTAGTACCGGACTACAAATAACCTACGAGCAGTACTTC
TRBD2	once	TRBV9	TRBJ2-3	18	CASSVAGASGGATDTQYF	TGTGCCAGCAGCGTAGCTGGTGCTAGCGGGGGGGCCACGGATACGCAGTATTTT